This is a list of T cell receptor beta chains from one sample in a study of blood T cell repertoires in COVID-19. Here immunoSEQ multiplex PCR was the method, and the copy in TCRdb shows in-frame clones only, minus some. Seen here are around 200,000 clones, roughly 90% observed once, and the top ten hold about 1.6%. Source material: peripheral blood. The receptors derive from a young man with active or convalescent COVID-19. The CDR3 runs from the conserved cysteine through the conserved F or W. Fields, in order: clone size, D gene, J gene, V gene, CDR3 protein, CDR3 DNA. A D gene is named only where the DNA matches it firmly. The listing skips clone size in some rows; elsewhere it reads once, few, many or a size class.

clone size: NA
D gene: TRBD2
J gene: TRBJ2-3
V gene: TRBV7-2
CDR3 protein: CASSLAGSGDTQYF
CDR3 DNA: TGTGCCAGCAGCCTAGCGGGAAGCGGGGATACGCAGTATTTT

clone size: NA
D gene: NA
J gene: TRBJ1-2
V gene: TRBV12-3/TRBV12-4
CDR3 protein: CASSSSGYGYTF
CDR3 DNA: TGTGCCAGCAGTTCTTCAGGGTATGGCTACACCTTC

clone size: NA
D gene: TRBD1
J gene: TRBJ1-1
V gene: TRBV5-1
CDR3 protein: CASKLAGRGPAFF
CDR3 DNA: TGCGCCAGCAAGCTTGCGGGCAGGGGGCCGGCTTTCTTT

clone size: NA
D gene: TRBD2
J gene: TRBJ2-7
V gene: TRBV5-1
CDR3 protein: CASSLAGDFYEQYF
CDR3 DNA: TGCGCCAGCAGCTTAGCGGGGGACTTCTACGAGCAGTACTTC

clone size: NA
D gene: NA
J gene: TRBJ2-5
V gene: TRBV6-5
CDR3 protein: CASTTGNQETQYF
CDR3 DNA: TGTGCCAGCACAACGGGGAATCAAGAGACCCAGTACTTC

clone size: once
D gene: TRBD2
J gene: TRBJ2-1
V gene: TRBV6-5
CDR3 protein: CASRPRLAGEQFF
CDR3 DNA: TGTGCCAGCAGACCTAGACTAGCTGGTGAGCAGTTCTTC

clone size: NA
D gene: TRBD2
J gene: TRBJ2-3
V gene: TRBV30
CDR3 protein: CAWSVLAGVGTDTQYF
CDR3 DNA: TGTGCCTGGAGTGTATTGGCGGGAGTCGGCACAGATACGCAGTATTTT

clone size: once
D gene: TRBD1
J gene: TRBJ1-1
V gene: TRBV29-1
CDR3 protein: CSVVGGQANTEAFF
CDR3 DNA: TGCAGCGTAGTTGGGGGACAGGCGAACACTGAAGCTTTCTTT

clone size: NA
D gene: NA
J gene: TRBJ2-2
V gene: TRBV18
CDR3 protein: CASSPLVGDTGELFF
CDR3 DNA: TGTGCCAGCTCACCTTTAGTAGGGGACACCGGGGAGCTGTTTTTT

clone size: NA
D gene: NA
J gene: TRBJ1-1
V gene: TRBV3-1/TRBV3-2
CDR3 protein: CASSQAGNTEAFF
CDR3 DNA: TGTGCCAGCAGCCAAGCCGGGAACACTGAAGCTTTCTTT

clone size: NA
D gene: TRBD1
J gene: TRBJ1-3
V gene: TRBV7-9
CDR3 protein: CASSLSQGGTGNTIYF
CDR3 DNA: TGTGCCAGCAGCTTGTCACAGGGGGGCACTGGAAACACCATATATTTT

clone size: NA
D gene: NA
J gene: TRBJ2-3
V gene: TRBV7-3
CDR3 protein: CASSPQAPMGTDTQYF
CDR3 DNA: TGTGCCAGCAGCCCCCAAGCGCCCATGGGCACAGATACGCAGTATTTT

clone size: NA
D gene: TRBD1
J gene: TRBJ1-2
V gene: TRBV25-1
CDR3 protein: CASSETTGGYGYTF
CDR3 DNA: TGTGCCAGCAGTGAGACGACAGGGGGCTATGGCTACACCTTC

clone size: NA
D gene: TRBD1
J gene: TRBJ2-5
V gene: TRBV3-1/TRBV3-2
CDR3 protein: CASSPRRGRHGVETQYF
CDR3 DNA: TGTGCCAGCAGCCCCCGAAGGGGGCGTCATGGGGTGGAGACCCAGTACTTC

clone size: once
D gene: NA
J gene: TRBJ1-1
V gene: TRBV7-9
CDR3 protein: CASSLYGVNTEAFF
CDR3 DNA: TGTGCCAGCAGCTTATACGGGGTGAACACTGAAGCTTTCTTT

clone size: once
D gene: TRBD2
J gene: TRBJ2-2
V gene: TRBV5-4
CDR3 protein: CASSLASGANTGELFF
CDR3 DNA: TGTGCCAGCAGCTTGGCTAGCGGAGCGAACACCGGGGAGCTGTTTTTT

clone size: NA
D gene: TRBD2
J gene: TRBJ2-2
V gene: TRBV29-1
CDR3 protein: CSVSATSGIVTGELFF
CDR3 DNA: TGCAGCGTTTCGGCGACTAGCGGGATAGTCACCGGGGAGCTGTTTTTT

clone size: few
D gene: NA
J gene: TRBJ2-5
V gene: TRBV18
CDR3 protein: CASSPGTSQETQYF
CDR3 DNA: TGTGCCAGCTCACCTGGGACTTCACAAGAGACCCAGTACTTC

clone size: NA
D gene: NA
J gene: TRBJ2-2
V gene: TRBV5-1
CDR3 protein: CASSLVFSQTNTGELFF
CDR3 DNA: TGCGCCAGCAGCTTGGTATTTTCACAAACGAACACCGGGGAGCTGTTTTTT

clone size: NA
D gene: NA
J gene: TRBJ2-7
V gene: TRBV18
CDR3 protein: CASSPFSVPSSYEQYF
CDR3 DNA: TGTGCCAGCTCACCCTTTAGCGTTCCGAGCTCCTACGAGCAGTACTTC

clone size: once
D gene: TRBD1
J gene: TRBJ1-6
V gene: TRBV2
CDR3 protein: CASSDRTGYSPLHF
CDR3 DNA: TGTGCCAGCAGTGATCGGACAGGGTATTCACCCCTCCACTTT

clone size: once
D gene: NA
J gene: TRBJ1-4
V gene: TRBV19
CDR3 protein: CASSTFLEVVGEKLFF
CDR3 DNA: TGTGCCAGTAGTACTTTCTTGGAGGTGGTAGGCGAAAAACTGTTTTTT

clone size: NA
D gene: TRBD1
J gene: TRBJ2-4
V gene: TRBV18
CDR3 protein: CASSPRDRVTKNIQYF
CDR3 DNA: TGTGCCAGCTCACCACGGGACAGGGTAACCAAAAACATTCAGTACTTC

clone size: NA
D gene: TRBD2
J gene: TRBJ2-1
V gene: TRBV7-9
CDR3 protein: CASSSGLADYNEQFF
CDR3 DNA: TGTGCCAGCAGCTCGGGACTAGCGGACTACAATGAGCAGTTCTTC

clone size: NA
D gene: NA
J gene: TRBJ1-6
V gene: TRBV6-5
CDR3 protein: CASTHEFPLHF
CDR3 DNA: TGTGCCAGCACCCACGAGTTCCCCCTCCACTTT

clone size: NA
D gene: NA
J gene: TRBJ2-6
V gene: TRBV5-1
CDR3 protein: CASSLEGGAGANVLTF
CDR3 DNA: TGCGCCAGCAGCTTGGAAGGGGGTGCTGGGGCCAACGTCCTGACTTTC

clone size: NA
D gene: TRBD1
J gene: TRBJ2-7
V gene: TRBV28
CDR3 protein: CASSLDQGAAYEQYF
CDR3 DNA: TGTGCCAGCAGTTTAGACCAGGGGGCGGCCTACGAGCAGTACTTC

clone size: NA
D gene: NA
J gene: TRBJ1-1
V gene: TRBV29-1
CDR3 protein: CSVAGGLTEAFF
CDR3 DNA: TGCAGCGTGGCCGGGGGGCTCACTGAAGCTTTCTTT

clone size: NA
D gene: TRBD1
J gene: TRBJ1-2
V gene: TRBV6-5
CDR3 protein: CASSYFRTGGYGYTF
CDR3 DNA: TGTGCCAGCAGTTATTTCAGGACAGGGGGCTATGGCTACACCTTC

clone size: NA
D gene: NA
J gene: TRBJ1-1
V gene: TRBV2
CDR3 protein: CASNLQGGYTEAFF
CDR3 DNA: TGTGCCAGCAACCTGCAGGGCGGTTACACTGAAGCTTTCTTT

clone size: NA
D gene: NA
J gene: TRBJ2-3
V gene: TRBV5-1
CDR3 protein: CASSSGRSTDTQYF
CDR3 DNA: TGCGCCAGCAGCTCAGGAAGGAGCACAGATACGCAGTATTTT

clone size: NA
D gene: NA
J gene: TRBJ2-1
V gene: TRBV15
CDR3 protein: CATRRESYNEQFF
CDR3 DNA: TGTGCCACCAGACGGGAGTCGTACAATGAGCAGTTCTTC

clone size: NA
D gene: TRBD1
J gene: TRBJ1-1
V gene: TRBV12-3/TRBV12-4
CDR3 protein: CASGTGNTEAFF
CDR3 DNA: TGTGCCAGTGGGACAGGGAACACTGAAGCTTTCTTT

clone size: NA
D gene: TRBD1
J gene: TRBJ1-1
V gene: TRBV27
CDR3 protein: CASSYGQGFVEAFF
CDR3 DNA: TGTGCCAGCAGTTATGGACAGGGGTTTGTTGAAGCTTTCTTT

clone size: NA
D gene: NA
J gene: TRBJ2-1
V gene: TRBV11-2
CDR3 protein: CASSLVEGAGGFRSNEQFF
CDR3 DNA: TGTGCCAGCAGCTTAGTAGAGGGGGCGGGAGGTTTCCGGAGCAATGAGCAGTTCTTC

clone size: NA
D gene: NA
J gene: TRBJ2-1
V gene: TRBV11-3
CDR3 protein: CASSSPPYNEQFF
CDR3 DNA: TGTGCCAGCAGCTCCCCTCCGTACAATGAGCAGTTCTTC

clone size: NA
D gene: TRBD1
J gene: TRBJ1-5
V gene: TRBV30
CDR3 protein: CAWSGKGGANQPQHF
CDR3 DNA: TGTGCCTGGAGTGGCAAAGGGGGCGCCAATCAGCCCCAGCATTTT

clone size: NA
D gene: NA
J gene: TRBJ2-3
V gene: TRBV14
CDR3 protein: CASSQDSSLGSDTQYF
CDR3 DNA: TGTGCCAGCAGCCAAGACTCTAGCCTCGGGTCGGATACGCAGTATTTT

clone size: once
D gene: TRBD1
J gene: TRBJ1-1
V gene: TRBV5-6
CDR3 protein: CASSPGQGTPEAFF
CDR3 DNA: TGTGCCAGCAGCCCTGGACAGGGTACGCCTGAAGCTTTCTTT

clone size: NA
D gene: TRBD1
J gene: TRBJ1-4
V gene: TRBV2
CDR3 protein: CASSLQGAAVVEKLFF
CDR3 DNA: TGTGCCAGCAGCCTACAGGGGGCGGCTGTCGTCGAAAAACTGTTTTTT

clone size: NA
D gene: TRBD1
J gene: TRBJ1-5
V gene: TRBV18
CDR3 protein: CASSPGTGGSQPQHF
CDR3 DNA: TGTGCCAGCTCACCAGGGACAGGAGGTAGTCAGCCCCAGCATTTT

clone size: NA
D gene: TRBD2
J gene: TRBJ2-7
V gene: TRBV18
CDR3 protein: CASSPPSGSYEQYF
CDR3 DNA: TGTGCCAGCTCACCTCCTAGCGGGAGCTACGAGCAGTACTTC

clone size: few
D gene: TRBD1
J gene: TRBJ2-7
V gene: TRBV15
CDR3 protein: CATSLDRSSYEQYF
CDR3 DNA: TGTGCCACCAGCCTGGACAGGTCGTCCTACGAGCAGTACTTC

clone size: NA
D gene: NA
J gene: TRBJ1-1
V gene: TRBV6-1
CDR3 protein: CASSEASLRVAGAFF
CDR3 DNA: TGTGCCAGCAGTGAAGCTTCTTTGAGGGTCGCTGGAGCTTTCTTT

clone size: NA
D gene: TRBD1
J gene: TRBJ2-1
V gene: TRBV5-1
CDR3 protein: CASSLPLGQGGNEQFF
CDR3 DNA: TGCGCCAGCAGCTTGCCCTTGGGACAGGGAGGAAATGAGCAGTTCTTC

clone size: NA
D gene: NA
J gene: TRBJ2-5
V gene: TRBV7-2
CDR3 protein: CASSAGIYTEAETQYF
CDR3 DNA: TGTGCCAGCAGCGCCGGGATCTATACGGAGGCGGAGACCCAGTACTTC

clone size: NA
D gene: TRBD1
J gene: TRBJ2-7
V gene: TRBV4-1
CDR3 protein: CASSHGTGSSYEQYF
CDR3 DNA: TGCGCCAGCAGCCACGGGACAGGGAGTTCCTACGAGCAGTACTTC

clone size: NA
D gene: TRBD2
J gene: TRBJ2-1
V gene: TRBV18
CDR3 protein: CASSPPTSDEQFF
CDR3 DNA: TGTGCCAGCTCACCACCAACTAGCGATGAGCAGTTCTTC

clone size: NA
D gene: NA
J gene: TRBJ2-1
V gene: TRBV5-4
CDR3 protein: CASSLFGAGEQFF
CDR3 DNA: TGTGCCAGCAGCTTGTTTGGGGCCGGTGAGCAGTTCTTC

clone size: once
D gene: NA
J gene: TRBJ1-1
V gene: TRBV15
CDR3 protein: CATSRDLRATEAFF
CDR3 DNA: TGTGCCACCAGCAGAGATTTGAGGGCCACTGAAGCTTTCTTT

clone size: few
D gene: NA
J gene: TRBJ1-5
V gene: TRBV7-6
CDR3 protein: CASSSPGADQPQHF
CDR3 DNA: TGTGCCAGCAGCTCCCCAGGGGCAGATCAGCCCCAGCATTTT

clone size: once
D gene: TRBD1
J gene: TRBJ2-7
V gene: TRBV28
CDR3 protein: CAITITPGQGTGEQYF
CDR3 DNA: TGTGCCATCACAATTACTCCGGGACAGGGTACCGGGGAGCAGTACTTC

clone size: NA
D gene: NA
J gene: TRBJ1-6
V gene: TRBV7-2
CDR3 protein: CASRQTNSPLHF
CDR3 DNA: TGTGCCAGCAGACAGACAAATTCACCCCTCCACTTT

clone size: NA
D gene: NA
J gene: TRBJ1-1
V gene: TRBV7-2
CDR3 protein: CASSFYTRMNTEAFF
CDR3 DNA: TGTGCCAGCAGCTTTTATACCAGAATGAACACTGAAGCTTTCTTT